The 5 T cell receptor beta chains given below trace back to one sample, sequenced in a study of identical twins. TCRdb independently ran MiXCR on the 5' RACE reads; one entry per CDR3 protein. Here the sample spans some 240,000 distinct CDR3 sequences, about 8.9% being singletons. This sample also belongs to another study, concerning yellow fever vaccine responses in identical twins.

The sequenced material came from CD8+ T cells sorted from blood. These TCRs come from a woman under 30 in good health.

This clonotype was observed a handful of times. CDR3: CSVQTQAVTGELFF. The DNA for the CDR3 is TGCAGCGTCCAGACACAGGCGGTAACCGGGGAGCTGTTTTTT. The V gene is TRBV29-1, the J gene TRBJ2-2, with D tentatively TRBD1 (5 bases). The CDR3 has 14 residues. The ends were cut back, 6 bases at V and 5 bases at J, with 16 bases in the middle. From germline, CDR1 is SQVTM and CDR2 ANQGSEA.

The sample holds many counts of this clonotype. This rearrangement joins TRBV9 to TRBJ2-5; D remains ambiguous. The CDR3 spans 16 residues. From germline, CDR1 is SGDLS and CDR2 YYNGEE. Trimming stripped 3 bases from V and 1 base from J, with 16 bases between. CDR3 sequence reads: CASSDTAALLQETQYF. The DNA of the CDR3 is TGTGCCAGCAGCGACACGGCGGCGTTACTCCAAGAGACCCAGTACTTC. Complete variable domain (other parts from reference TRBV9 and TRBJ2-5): DSGVTQTPKHLITATGQRVTLRCSPRSGDLSVYWYQQSLDQGLQFLIQYYNGEERAKGNILERFSAQQFPDLHSELNLSSLELGDSALYFCASSDTAALLQETQYFGPGTRLLVL.

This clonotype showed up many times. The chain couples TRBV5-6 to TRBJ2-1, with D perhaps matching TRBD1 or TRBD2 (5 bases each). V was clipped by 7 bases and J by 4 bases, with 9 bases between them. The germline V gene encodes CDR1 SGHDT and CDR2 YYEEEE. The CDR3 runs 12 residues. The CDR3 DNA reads TGTGCCAGCGGGGACGGATACAATGAGCAGTTCTTC. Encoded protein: CASGDGYNEQFF.

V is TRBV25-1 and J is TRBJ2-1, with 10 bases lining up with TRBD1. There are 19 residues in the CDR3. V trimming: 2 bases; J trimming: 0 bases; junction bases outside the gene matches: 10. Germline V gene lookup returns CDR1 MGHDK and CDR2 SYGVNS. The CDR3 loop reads CASSEISDRGKSSYNEQFF. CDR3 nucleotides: TGTGCCAGCAGTGAAATTTCGGACAGGGGGAAAAGCTCCTACAATGAGCAGTTCTTC.

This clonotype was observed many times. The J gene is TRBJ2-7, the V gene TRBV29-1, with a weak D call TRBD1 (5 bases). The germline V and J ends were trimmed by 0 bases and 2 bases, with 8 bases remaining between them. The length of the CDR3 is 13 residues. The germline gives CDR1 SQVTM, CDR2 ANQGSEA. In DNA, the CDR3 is TGCAGCGTTGAAGACCAGGGCGCCTACGAGCAGTACTTC. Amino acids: CSVEDQGAYEQYF.